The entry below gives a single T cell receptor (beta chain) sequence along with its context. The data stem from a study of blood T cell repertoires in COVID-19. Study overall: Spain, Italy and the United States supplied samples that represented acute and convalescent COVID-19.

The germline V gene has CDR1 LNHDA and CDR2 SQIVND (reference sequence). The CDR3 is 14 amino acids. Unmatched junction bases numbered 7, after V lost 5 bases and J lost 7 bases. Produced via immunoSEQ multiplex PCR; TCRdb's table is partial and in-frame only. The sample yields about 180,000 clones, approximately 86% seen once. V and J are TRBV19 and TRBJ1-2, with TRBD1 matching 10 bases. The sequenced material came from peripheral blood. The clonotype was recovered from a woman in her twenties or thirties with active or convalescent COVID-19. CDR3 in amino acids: CASSPRQGASGYTF. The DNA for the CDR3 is TGTGCCAGTAGTCCCCGACAGGGGGCCTCTGGCTACACCTTC.